The 28 T cell receptor beta chains in this list originate from one sample, sequenced in a study of spatial heterogeneity in lung cancer. Overall study results and limits: One measure, the expanded intratumoral alpha and beta TCR count, tracked tumor mutation counts.

The time point denotes: sample taken at primary tumor resection. TCRdb processed the 5' RACE reads anew with MiXCR; each CDR3 protein has one entry. The sample holds some 5,100 distinct CDR3 sequences, approximately 27% seen once. Their specific antigens are unknown. The source material was lung tumor tissue, sampled at surgery. These receptors were taken from a male donor with early-stage non-small cell lung cancer.

In its sample, this clonotype ranks as medium-sized. The CDR3 is CASRNSGSGSEQYF. Here the CDR3 DNA reads TGTGCCAGCAGAAATAGCGGGAGTGGTTCCGAGCAGTACTTC. The chain joins TRBV5-4 to TRBJ2-7; TRBD2 matches at 9 bases. Per the germline V gene, CDR1 is SGHNT and CDR2 is YYREEE (reference sequence). Trimming removed 5 bases from V and 6 bases from J; junction bases left unmatched: 9. This CDR3 is 14 amino acids long. The complete variable domain, with remaining parts taken from reference TRBV5-4 and TRBJ2-7, reads ETGVTQSPTHLIKTRGQQVTLRCSSQSGHNTVSWYQQALGQGPQFIFQYYREEENGRGNFPPRFSGLQFPNYSSELNVNALELDDSALYLCASRNSGSGSEQYFGPGTRLTVT.

The V and J genes are TRBV9 and TRBJ2-1, with D perhaps TRBD2 (6 bases). There are 17 residues in the CDR3. V was pared by 4 bases and J by 0 bases, with 17 bases between. The germline gives CDR1 SGDLS, CDR2 YYNGEE. The CDR3 loop reads CASSPFWVADSYNEQFF. For the CDR3, the DNA is TGTGCCAGCAGCCCCTTCTGGGTAGCGGACTCCTACAATGAGCAGTTCTTC.

By share of the sample, this clonotype is medium-sized. The V and J genes are TRBV5-1 and TRBJ2-1; no clear D. Germline V gives CDR1 SGHRS, CDR2 YFSETQ. V was cut by 0 bases and J by 7 bases, with 8 bases left in between. The CDR3 has 13 amino acids. The CDR3, as DNA: TGCGCCAGCAGCTTGGACGGCCCGAATGAGCAGTTCTTC. Translation: CASSLDGPNEQFF.

This clonotype is termed large. V gene TRBV7-9 combines with J gene TRBJ2-1; 8 positions agree with TRBD1. CDR3 length: 17 residues. Germline V gene sequence: CDR1 SEHNR, CDR2 FQNEAQ (reference sequence). J lost 3 bases, V lost 4 bases, and 11 bases had no gene match. CDR3 DNA: TGTGCCAGCAGCTACGTTCTTCCGGGACAGGTCTACAATGAGCAGTTCTTC. Encoded protein: CASSYVLPGQVYNEQFF.

Details on this clonotype: The final CDR3 position lacks the conserved phenylalanine or tryptophan, pointing to a likely read error. Because the CDR3's place on the DNA is in doubt, the DNA is left out and the CDR3 is given as listed by TCRdb. This chain connects TRBV10-2 to TRBJ2-1; the D call of TRBD1 is as the table states it, not checked on the DNA. The CDR3 length equals 13 residues, ends included. Germline CDR1 WSHSY, CDR2 SAAADI. CDR3 residues: CASSKNGQGFLQV.

This clonotype was seen a handful of times. The gene calls are TRBV13 and TRBJ2-3; D possibly corresponds to TRBD1 (6 bases). V gave up 2 bases and J gave up 1 base, with 13 bases separating them. CDR3 length: 16 amino acids. Germline lookup yields CDR1 PRHDT and CDR2 FYEKMQ (reference sequence). CDR3 amino acids: CASSLPSKGGTDTQYF. For the CDR3, the DNA is TGTGCCAGCAGCTTACCTAGCAAGGGGGGCACAGATACGCAGTATTTT.

This clonotype is labeled medium-sized. V is TRBV27 and J is TRBJ1-3; maybe TRBD1 (6 bases). V gave up 1 base and J gave up 2 bases, with 18 bases separating them. Germline CDR1 reads MNHEY; CDR2 reads SMNVEV (reference sequence). There are 18 residues in the CDR3. The CDR3 loop reads CASSLWGQGPTAGNTIYF. As DNA, the CDR3 is TGTGCCAGCAGTTTATGGGGACAAGGCCCCACTGCTGGAAACACCATATATTTT.

By proportion, this clonotype is medium-sized (0.01 to 0.1%). The CDR3 region is CSVGQTADTQYF. As DNA, the CDR3 is TGCAGCGTTGGCCAAACGGCCGATACGCAGTATTTT. V usage is TRBV29-1 and J usage is TRBJ2-3; D not resolved. The CDR3 is made up of 12 amino acids. Trimming cost V 4 bases and J 6 bases, with 11 bases left between them. From germline, CDR1 is SQVTM and CDR2 ANQGSEA.

This clonotype is classed as medium-sized. The chain has TRBV7-9 and TRBJ1-2, with a tentative D call TRBD1 (5 bases). Deletions cut 0 bases from V and 14 bases from J, with 13 bases between. The CDR3 extends over 12 amino acids. The V gene's germline CDR1 is SEHNR and CDR2 FQNEAQ (reference sequence). This CDR3 is CASSLAGTWGTF. The CDR3 nucleotides read TGTGCCAGCAGCTTAGCGGGAACCTGGGGGACCTTC.

V and J are TRBV9 and TRBJ2-1, with D possibly matching TRBD1 (6 bases). Germline CDR1 SGDLS, CDR2 YYNGEE. The germline V and J ends were trimmed by 0 bases and 10 bases, with 11 bases remaining between them. The CDR3 has 13 residues. Here the CDR3 reads CASSVGVRGEQFF. DNA of the CDR3: TGTGCCAGCAGCGTAGGGGTCAGGGGCGAGCAGTTCTTC.

This clonotype counts as medium-sized (0.01 to 0.1%). The gene calls are TRBV6-1 and TRBJ1-5; 7 bases line up with TRBD1. CDR3 length equals 15 residues. Per germline, CDR1 MNHNS and CDR2 SASEGT. V dropped 6 bases and J dropped 6; count of bases not matched to a gene: 11. The CDR3 sequence is CASSPGHAGGQPQHF. CDR3 nucleotides: TGTGCCAGCAGCCCCGGACACGCAGGGGGTCAGCCCCAGCATTTT.

Note on this clonotype: Germline is not matched at one junction end, which may reflect a read error. V and J are TRBV29-1 and TRBJ2-2; D possibly matches TRBD1 or TRBD2 (5 bases each). The CDR3 runs 14 residues. Germline V gives CDR1 SQVTM, CDR2 ANQGSEA. This CDR3 reads CSVYRGPNTGELFF. In DNA, the CDR3 is TGCAGCGTTTACCGGGGACCGAACACGGGGGAGCTGTTTTTT.

In this sample, this clonotype is medium-sized. The J gene is TRBJ1-4, the V gene TRBV3-1; D ambiguous. Trimming stripped 0 bases from V and 0 bases from J, with 8 bases between. Per germline, CDR1 LGHDT and CDR2 YNNKEL (reference sequence). The CDR3 is 16 residues long. The CDR3 coding sequence is TGTGCCAGCAGCCAAGATCCGAAAGCAACTAATGAAAAACTGTTTTTT. Protein product: CASSQDPKATNEKLFF. Drawing the rest from reference TRBV3-1 and TRBJ1-4, the complete variable domain is DTAVSQTPKYLVTQMGNDKSIKCEQNLGHDTMYWYKQDSKKFLKIMFSYNNKELIINETVPNRFSPKSPDKAHLNLHINSLELGDSAVYFCASSQDPKATNEKLFFGSGTQLSVL.

Relative to its sample, this clonotype is medium-sized (0.01 to 0.1%). V is TRBV7-2 and J is TRBJ2-1; D may be TRBD2 (5 bases). V was shortened by 5 bases and J by 9 bases, with 14 bases between the two germline ends. The CDR3 has 13 residues. In germline, CDR1 is SGHTA, CDR2 FQGNSA. CDR3 region: CASSEGLLSEQFF. The CDR3 region has the DNA TGTGCCAGCAGCGAGGGATTACTAAGTGAGCAGTTCTTC.

The genes are TRBV29-1 and TRBJ2-5; weak D call: TRBD2 (5 bases). Trimming removed 3 bases from V and 6 bases from J, with 17 bases in between. The CDR3 is 14 amino acids. Germline V gene lookup returns CDR1 SQVTM and CDR2 ANQGSEA. The CDR3 protein is CSVDVVAGKKTQYF. CDR3 DNA sequence: TGCAGCGTTGATGTCGTGGCGGGCAAGAAGACCCAGTACTTC.

V gene TRBV14 combines with J gene TRBJ2-1, with 7 nucleotides matching TRBD2. The J segment lost 4 bases and the V segment lost 3 bases, leaving 6 bases of the junction unmatched. The germline gives CDR1 SGHDN, CDR2 FVKESK. The CDR3 has 15 residues. CDR3 coding DNA: TGTGCCAGCAGCCAGCCGGGAGGACCTTACAATGAGCAGTTCTTC. Amino acids: CASSQPGGPYNEQFF.

Judged by abundance, this clonotype is medium-sized. V and J are TRBV6-6 and TRBJ1-6; 7 positions agree with TRBD1. Germline V gives CDR1 MNHNY, CDR2 SVGAGI (reference sequence). The CDR3 loop spans 14 amino acids. The V gene end was trimmed by 5 bases and the J gene end by 8 bases; junction bases not matched to a gene: 6. The CDR3 region is CASSPGQNHSPLHF. The CDR3 nucleotides read TGTGCCAGCAGTCCGGGACAGAATCATTCACCCCTCCACTTT.

This clonotype came up a few times. This sequence joins TRBV7-2 and TRBJ2-7; TRBD2 matches 16 bases. The CDR3 is 18 residues long. The V gene end was trimmed by 4 bases and the J gene end by 5 bases; junction bases not matched to a gene: 11. In germline, CDR1 is SGHTA, CDR2 FQGNSA. CDR3 protein: CASSSPGTSGRAGNEQYF. CDR3 DNA: TGTGCCAGCAGCTCTCCCGGGACTAGCGGGAGGGCCGGAAACGAGCAGTACTTC.

In its sample, this clonotype ranks as medium-sized. The CDR3 reads CASSERGYEQYF. The CDR3 nucleotides are TGTGCCAGCAGCGAAAGGGGTTACGAGCAGTACTTC. This sequence joins TRBV25-1 and TRBJ2-7; tentatively, D is TRBD1 (5 bases). Germline CDR1 and CDR2: MGHDK and SYGVNS. CDR3 length: 12 amino acids. The V and J ends lost 6 bases and 4 bases respectively, with 10 bases between them.

This clonotype was counted only a few times. Here the CDR3 reads CASRAPRLALTTDTQYF. CDR3 DNA sequence: TGTGCCAGCAGGGCGCCCCGACTAGCACTCACCACAGATACGCAGTATTTT. The J gene is TRBJ2-3, the V gene TRBV2; 7 bases agree with TRBD2. With V trimmed by 6 bases and J by 2 bases, 14 bases remained unmatched. CDR3 length equals 17 residues. Germline V gives CDR1 SNHLY, CDR2 FYNNEI.

The chain carries TRBV3-1 and TRBJ2-6, with 8 bases that match TRBD1. Germline CDR1 is LGHDT and CDR2 is YNNKEL (reference sequence). V shed 1 base, J shed 4 bases, and the junction held 3 bases outside the gene matches. This CDR3 is built from 16 residues. The chain's CDR3 is CASSQGTGTGANVLTF. In DNA form, the CDR3 reads TGTGCCAGCAGCCAAGGGACAGGGACCGGGGCCAACGTCCTGACTTTC.

In its sample, this clonotype is medium-sized. The rearrangement links TRBV18 to TRBJ1-1, with D uncertain. Trimming removed 5 bases from V and 2 bases from J, with 12 bases in between. The CDR3 length is 14 residues. Germline V CDR1 and CDR2: KGHSH, LQKENI. The CDR3 protein is CASSAYGGNTEAFF. In DNA form, the CDR3 reads TGTGCCAGCTCAGCGTACGGCGGAAACACTGAAGCTTTCTTT.

This rearrangement joins TRBV20-1 to TRBJ2-4; a weak D match, TRBD2 (6 bases). V was clipped by 4 bases and J by 3 bases, with 13 bases between them. The germline V gene encodes CDR1 DFQATT and CDR2 SNEGSKA (reference sequence). The CDR3 extends over 14 amino acids. The CDR3 sequence is CSATPGVGKNIQYF. CDR3 nucleotides: TGCAGTGCTACCCCGGGGGTTGGCAAAAACATTCAGTACTTC.

The rearrangement joins TRBV7-9 to TRBJ1-4; no definite D call. V lost 7 bases and J lost 5, with 14 bases in between. Germline assignment: CDR1 SEHNR and CDR2 FQNEAQ (reference sequence). The CDR3 contains 14 residues. The CDR3 region has the DNA TGTGCCAGCACCCTTAGTATGCAGAATGAAAAACTGTTTTTT. Its translation: CASTLSMQNEKLFF.

The chain links TRBV9 to TRBJ2-5; no clear D gene. The CDR3 extends over 14 amino acids. The germline CDR1 and CDR2 sequences are SGDLS and YYNGEE. Trimming stripped 0 bases from V and 5 bases from J, with 11 bases between. CDR3 coding DNA: TGTGCCAGCAGCGTAGGGGATAGTGGTGAGACCCAGTACTTC. Residues: CASSVGDSGETQYF.

This clonotype was picked up many times. J is TRBJ2-2 and V is TRBV9; D not resolved. CDR3 length equals 16 residues. CDR1 is SGDLS, CDR2 YYNGEE, per germline. V shed 0 bases and J shed 1 base, with 10 bases lying between them. The CDR3 loop reads CASSVDHSLNTGELFF. DNA of the CDR3: TGTGCCAGCAGCGTAGATCACAGCTTGAACACCGGGGAGCTGTTTTTT. Together with reference TRBV9 and TRBJ2-2, the CDR3 gives the full variable domain: DSGVTQTPKHLITATGQRVTLRCSPRSGDLSVYWYQQSLDQGLQFLIQYYNGEERAKGNILERFSAQQFPDLHSELNLSSLELGDSALYFCASSVDHSLNTGELFFGEGSRLTVL.

There are many counts of this clonotype. J is TRBJ2-7 and V is TRBV19, with D perhaps matching TRBD1 (5 bases). Germline V gene lookup returns CDR1 LNHDA and CDR2 SQIVND (reference sequence). This CDR3 is 13 amino acids long. With 5 bases removed from V and 3 bases from J, the gap between germline ends came to 11 bases. Written as DNA, the CDR3 is TGTGCCAGTAGTCCTGGGGCCCACTACGAGCAGTACTTC. It specifies CASSPGAHYEQYF.

This chain links TRBV20-1 with TRBJ2-3, with D possibly being TRBD2 (7 bases). V lost 6 bases to trimming and J lost 3 bases, with 13 bases between them. Germline V lookup: CDR1 DFQATT, CDR2 SNEGSKA (reference sequence). The CDR3 has 13 residues. CDR3 loop: CSAGGGRTDTQYF. The DNA of the CDR3 is TGCAGTGCGGGGGGCGGGAGAACAGATACGCAGTATTTT.